This note documents a single T cell receptor beta chain sequence. The antigen it binds to is not known. This may arise from a read error, as a much more abundant clone is one base away. The data derive from a study of tumor-infiltrating lymphocytes in primary liver carcinoma (dated by TCRdb to about 2017). Looking at the study overall: Hepatocellular carcinoma (four) or combined HCC and intrahepatic cholangiocarcinoma (one) was present in the five patients, who were three men and two women aged 30 to 69 years. The five patients had tumors staged T1-T3 N0M0, with maximum diameters ranging from roughly 4 to 10 cm. Each sample produced roughly 3.65 to 8 million productive TCRbeta reads, and read depth showed no significant difference between tissue types. The study combined TCRbeta repertoire sequencing, expression microarrays and whole-exome sequencing across five regions of each liver tumor, with adjacent normal tissue and blood. TCRbeta repertoire sequencing covered 35 specimens from 5 patients: roughly 25 tumor regions, 5 adjacent noncancerous liver tissues and 5 peripheral blood samples. Repertoires from technical replicates were highly reproducible, with mean shared-clone rates approximately 0.9 and correlation coefficients above 0.95.

The study at large found these results: With just a few patients in the study, the authors point out that the findings should be validated in a larger study. Only the TCR beta chain was sequenced, so true repertoire diversity is likely underestimated because unpaired alpha chains were not captured. The top 250 clones accounted for a significantly greater share of the repertoire in tumors than in blood (p = 0.039). Comparison of CD4+ and CD8+ T cell repertoires was precluded by the use of bulk unsorted samples. Repertoire overlap was found to be higher between tumor regions (mean about 35%) than between tumor-adjacent (around 17%) or tumor-blood (about 15%) pairs, consistent with antigen-driven expansion.

TCRbeta-specific cDNA was reverse-transcribed from 500 ng total RNA using a constant-region primer and ProtoScript II reverse transcriptase. The TCRbeta libraries were prepared through three rounds of nested multiplex PCR following a slightly modified ARM-PCR procedure. Multiplex TRBV1-TRBV30 forward primers and a Cbeta reverse primer were used in the first two PCR rounds, each of which was run for about 10 cycles. Sample barcodes and Illumina adapters were added in a final 25-cycle PCR using Deep VentR polymerase. Amplicons of 200-500 bp were gel-purified with a QIAquick gel extraction kit before sequencing. The TCRbeta amplicons were sequenced with 250-bp paired-end reads on an Illumina HiSeq 2500. Processing in the source paper ran as follows. To recover full CDR3 sequences, reads were quality-trimmed using Trimmomatic v0.33 and paired reads were then merged using FLASH v1.2.11. MiGEC v1.2.1b assigned V, D and J germline segments to the rearranged TCRbeta sequences. Clonotype statistics and Shannon-Wiener diversity indices were calculated with VDJtools v1.0.0. Except for diversity analysis, only the 250 most abundant clonotypes of each sample were used in subsequent analyses to reduce sampling bias. In TCRdb, the public reads were trimmed at Q25 with fastp and aligned with MiXCR, with productive beta chains retained. Identical CDR3 protein sequences are pooled into one entry, listed with their most common genes and DNA. The V and J calls were not made by the authors but by TCRdb's processing. Across this sample there are about 92,000 distinct CDR3 sequences, with around 70% seen only once. The top ten clonotypes cover 27% of the sample.

Total RNA and DNA were co-extracted from around 20-30 mg of bulk tissue with the AllPrep DNA/RNA mini kit, without cell sorting. Between late 2015 and early 2016, roughly 5 patients in China with histopathologically diagnosed primary liver carcinoma had their tumors surgically resected. Chronic HBV infection was present in the patients, and the patients were treatment-naive at sampling. Each fresh piece of tumor and adjacent tissue was cut in two, with one half stored in RNAlater at -80 degrees C and the other half sent for histology. V is cut back by 6 bases and J by 2 bases, with 8 bases in the junction unmatched. Reading from cysteine to phenylalanine, the CDR3 counts 14 amino acids. The CDR3 DNA has 42 bases and is translated from base 1. CDR1 and CDR2 are drawn from the germline V gene: SQVTM, ANQGSEA.

The sequenced sample consisted of tumor-adjacent normal liver tissue. Rearrangement joined TRBV29-1 to TRBJ2-3, and 7 junctional nucleotides match TRBD1. The origin of this receptor is a middle-aged man with primary liver carcinoma and hepatitis B virus infection. The nucleotide sequence is TGCAGCGTCGCGGACCAGGGGGACACAGATACGCAGTATTTT. Its translation is CSVADQGDTDTQYF.